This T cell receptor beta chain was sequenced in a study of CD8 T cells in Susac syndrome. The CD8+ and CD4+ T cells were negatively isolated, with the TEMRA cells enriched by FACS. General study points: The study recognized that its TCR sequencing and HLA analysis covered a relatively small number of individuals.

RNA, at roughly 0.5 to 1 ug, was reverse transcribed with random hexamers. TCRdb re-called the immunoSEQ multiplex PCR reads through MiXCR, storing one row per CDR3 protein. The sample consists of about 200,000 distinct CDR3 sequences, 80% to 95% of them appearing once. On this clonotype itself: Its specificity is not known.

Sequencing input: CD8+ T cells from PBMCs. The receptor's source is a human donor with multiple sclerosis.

CDR3 DNA sequence: TGTGCCAGCAGCGGGACAGTCAACTCTGGGGCCAACGTCCTGACTTTC. This codes for CASSGTVNSGANVLTF. This sequence joins TRBV9 and TRBJ2-6, with a tentative D call TRBD1 (6 bases). Germline values: CDR1 SGDLS, CDR2 YYNGEE. This CDR3 has 16 amino acids. V was pared by 3 bases and J by 0 bases, with 10 bases between.